One sample yielded the 29 T cell receptor beta chains listed below, sequenced in a study of blood T cell repertoires in COVID-19. The repertoire was sequenced with immunoSEQ multiplex PCR; TCRdb's copy has only in-frame clones and lacks some. Altogether roughly 500,000 clones are present, roughly 90% being singletons, with the ten largest covering 1.5% to 2%. Source material: PBMCs or T cells enriched from blood (not recorded which). The source of these receptors is a woman aged 40 to 55 who had recovered from COVID-19.

The rearrangement uses TRBV24-1 and TRBJ2-2, with D hard to call. CDR1 KGHDR and CDR2 SFDVKD come from the germline V gene. Trimming removed 7 bases at V and 5 bases at J, with 7 bases between. The CDR3 contains 12 residues. CDR3 in amino acids: CATSALTGELFF. The CDR3 bases are TGTGCCACCAGCGCTCTAACCGGGGAGCTGTTTTTT.

The chain employs TRBV27 and TRBJ2-7, with TRBD2 as a possible D gene (7 bases). The CDR3 spans 13 residues. Germline V CDR1 and CDR2: MNHEY, SMNVEV (reference sequence). The ends were cut back, 8 bases at V and 3 bases at J, with 14 bases in the middle. The CDR3 nucleotides are TGTGCCAGCCAGAGGGGGGGAATCTACGAGCAGTACTTC. Its protein is CASQRGGIYEQYF.

This sequence joins TRBV4-1 and TRBJ2-3; 9 bases fit TRBD2. The junction had 3 bases not matched to a gene; V was cut back by 4 bases and J by 4 bases. Germline V gene sequence: CDR1 MGHRA, CDR2 YSYEKL. The CDR3 is 14 residues long. This CDR3 is CASSLAGVADTQYF. DNA of the CDR3: TGCGCCAGCAGCCTAGCGGGAGTAGCAGATACGCAGTATTTT.

The chain uses TRBV19 and TRBJ1-1, with 7 bases that match TRBD1. The CDR3 is 14 residues long. V lost 5 bases and J lost 0; bases outside the gene matches: 3. Germline values: CDR1 LNHDA, CDR2 SQIVND (reference sequence). The CDR3 is CASSWGQLNTEAFF. The CDR3, as DNA: TGTGCCAGTAGTTGGGGACAGCTGAACACTGAAGCTTTCTTT.

CDR3 sequence: CASSWAGKDYEQYF. The CDR3 DNA follows: TGTGCCAGCAGCTGGGCAGGAAAGGACTACGAGCAGTACTTC. The rearrangement joins TRBV7-9 to TRBJ2-7; D unclear. The CDR3 spans 14 residues. Germline-derived CDR1 and CDR2 are SEHNR and FQNEAQ (reference sequence). Trimming took 4 bases from V and 3 from J, leaving 13 bases between them.

This clone was counted between two and nine times. J is TRBJ1-3 and V is TRBV10-3, with unresolved D. Germline V gene lookup returns CDR1 ENHRY and CDR2 SYGVKD. The CDR3 sequence is 16 residues long. V was cut by 0 bases and J by 3 bases, with 12 bases left in between. CDR3 amino acids: CAISESKRGFGNTIYF. The CDR3 nucleotides read TGTGCCATCAGTGAGTCGAAAAGAGGATTTGGAAACACCATATATTTT.

The chain links TRBV7-9 to TRBJ1-5; D possibly corresponds to TRBD1 (5 bases). Trimming took 2 bases from V and 6 from J, leaving 14 bases between them. Germline V gene lookup returns CDR1 SEHNR and CDR2 FQNEAQ (reference sequence). This CDR3 spans 15 amino acids. CDR3 sequence (DNA): TGTGCCAGCAGCTTATCCGGCCAGGGTGTTCAGCCCCAGCATTTT. It is translated as CASSLSGQGVQPQHF.

The chain links TRBV10-3 to TRBJ2-1, with a possible D match to TRBD2 (5 bases). Trimming cost V 5 bases and J 5 bases, with 7 bases left between them. The V gene's germline CDR1 is ENHRY and CDR2 SYGVKD. The CDR3 runs to 12 residues. The CDR3 reads CAISTGDNEQFF. In DNA, the CDR3 is TGTGCCATCAGTACCGGGGACAATGAGCAGTTCTTC.

This rearrangement joins TRBV4-1 to TRBJ2-7; D unresolved. Per the germline V gene, CDR1 is MGHRA and CDR2 is YSYEKL. This CDR3 spans 12 amino acids. The germline V and J ends were trimmed by 2 bases and 9 bases, with 11 bases remaining between them. The CDR3 is CASSQLGAAQYF. Written as DNA, the CDR3 is TGCGCCAGCAGCCAATTAGGCGCGGCGCAGTACTTC.

The chain couples TRBV9 to TRBJ2-5, with TRBD2 matching over 13 bases. The CDR3 spans 15 residues. Germline CDR1 SGDLS, CDR2 YYNGEE. V shed 2 bases and J 5 bases; nucleotides not matched to a gene: 3. The CDR3: CASSVGLAGLETQYF. CDR3 DNA sequence: TGTGCCAGCAGCGTGGGACTAGCGGGACTGGAGACCCAGTACTTC.

This rearrangement joins TRBV2 to TRBJ2-1; 10 bases fit TRBD2. The V segment lost 6 bases and the J segment 6 bases; nucleotides outside the gene matches: 8. CDR3 size: 15 residues. The germline V gene has CDR1 SNHLY and CDR2 FYNNEI. The CDR3, as DNA: TGTGCCAGCAGATTACTAGCGGGGAGGGGCAATGAGCAGTTCTTC. This encodes CASRLLAGRGNEQFF.

The gene calls are TRBV29-1 and TRBJ1-1; D is unresolved. Trimming shortened V by 7 bases and J by 7 bases, and 19 bases separated the two germline ends. The germline gives CDR1 SQVTM, CDR2 ANQGSEA. The CDR3 is made up of 13 amino acids. CDR3: CSASVSNTFEAFF. The CDR3 nucleotides are TGCAGCGCCTCCGTATCCAACACCTTTGAAGCTTTCTTT.

Note on this clone: The same CDR3 is also encoded by other DNA sequences in this sample. The rearrangement uses TRBV5-5 and TRBJ2-7, with a possible D match to TRBD1 (5 bases). V lost 1 base to trimming and J lost 4 bases, with 9 bases between them. Germline V gene sequence: CDR1 SGHKS, CDR2 YYEKEE (reference sequence). This CDR3 is 13 amino acids long. For the CDR3, the DNA is TGTGCCAGCAGCTTGACAGGATCTTACGAGCAGTACTTC. This encodes CASSLTGSYEQYF.

The chain has TRBV12-3 or TRBV12-4 and TRBJ1-5; no definite D call. V was shortened by 0 bases and J by 6 bases, with 6 bases between the two germline ends. The CDR3 runs 13 residues. CDR3 nucleotide sequence: TGTGCCAGCAGTTTAGCCGGGGTTCAGCCCCAGCATTTT. It encodes CASSLAGVQPQHF.

The chain carries TRBV9 and TRBJ1-6; D possibly corresponds to TRBD1 (5 bases). The CDR3 extends over 18 amino acids. V gave up 0 bases and J gave up 5 bases, with 18 bases separating them. Germline V CDR1 and CDR2: SGDLS, YYNGEE. The CDR3 loop is CASSVDPDRRGHNSPLHF. The CDR3 coding sequence is TGTGCCAGCAGCGTAGACCCCGATCGGAGGGGCCATAATTCACCCCTCCACTTT.

CDR3 residues: CANTTGGAGGYTF. Here the CDR3 DNA reads TGTGCCAACACGACAGGGGGCGCTGGGGGCTACACCTTC. The chain joins TRBV6-4 to TRBJ1-2; 10 bases match TRBD1. V dropped 10 bases and J dropped 8; count of bases not matched to a gene: 10. This CDR3 is built from 13 residues. Germline V gene data show CDR1 as MRHNA and CDR2 as SNTAGT.

The CDR3 DNA reads TGTGCCAGCAGCTTAATTCCAGGGGGATTAGAGCAGTACTTC. Protein sequence: CASSLIPGGLEQYF. The chain is built from TRBV7-2 and TRBJ2-7, with 7 bases matching TRBD1. This CDR3 contains 14 residues. V dropped 2 bases and J dropped 7; count of bases not matched to a gene: 8. Germline V gives CDR1 SGHTA, CDR2 FQGNSA.

The chain recombines TRBV5-8 with TRBJ1-1; TRBD1 matches 9 bases. V trimming: 4 bases; J trimming: 1 base; junction bases outside the gene matches: 8. CDR1 and CDR2 (germline): SGHTS, YDEGEE. CDR3 length: 16 residues. The CDR3 DNA is TGTGCCAGCAGCAGACGGACAGGGGTAAGGAACACTGAAGCTTTCTTT. This translates into CASSRRTGVRNTEAFF.

V gene TRBV5-5 combines with J gene TRBJ2-5; 8 positions match TRBD2. Trimming cost V 2 bases and J 1 base; bases outside gene matches: 13. The CDR3 totals 18 residues. Looked up from germline, CDR1 is SGHKS and CDR2 is YYEKEE (reference sequence). The CDR3 DNA reads TGTGCCAGCAGCTTCGGATCCGTCGGGGGGGCGTCCCAAGAGACCCAGTACTTC. Amino acid sequence: CASSFGSVGGASQETQYF.

The rearrangement joins TRBV20-1 to TRBJ2-5, with D tentatively TRBD1 (5 bases). Germline CDR1 reads DFQATT; CDR2 reads SNEGSKA (reference sequence). The CDR3 covers 10 residues. V was trimmed by 8 bases and J by 7 bases, leaving 11 bases between them. DNA for the CDR3: TGCAGTCCAATGCAGGGGACCCAGTACTTC. Protein sequence: CSPMQGTQYF.

The chain combines TRBV27 with TRBJ2-2, with 9 bases matching TRBD1. With 3 bases clipped from V and 4 bases from J, the junction kept 3 bases outside the gene matches. The germline gives CDR1 MNHEY, CDR2 SMNVEV (reference sequence). The CDR3 covers 15 residues. The CDR3 sequence is CASSFGTGSTGELFF. The CDR3 DNA follows: TGTGCCAGCAGTTTCGGGACAGGGAGCACCGGGGAGCTGTTTTTT.

The rearrangement joins TRBV7-2 to TRBJ1-1; TRBD1 aligns across 9 bases. This CDR3 is 14 amino acids long. V gave up 5 bases and J gave up 5 bases; unmatched junction bases: 6. From germline, CDR1 is SGHTA and CDR2 FQGNSA. This chain's CDR3 is CASSPGTGYTEAFF. The CDR3 coding sequence is TGTGCCAGCAGCCCTGGGACAGGGTATACTGAAGCTTTCTTT. Variable domain in full (rest from reference TRBV7-2 and TRBJ1-1): GAGVSQSPSNKVTEKGKDVELRCDPISGHTALYWYRQSLGQGLEFLIYFQGNSAPDKSGLPSDRFSAERTGGSVSTLTIQRTQQEDSAVYLCASSPGTGYTEAFFGQGTRLTVV.

The V gene is TRBV9, the J gene TRBJ2-7, with 10 bases lining up with TRBD2. The CDR3 contains 14 residues. V dropped 3 bases and J dropped 3; count of bases not matched to a gene: 3. The germline V gene has CDR1 SGDLS and CDR2 YYNGEE. CDR3 nucleotide sequence: TGTGCCAGCAGCGCCTCTAGCGGGGGCTACGAGCAGTACTTC. Residues: CASSASSGGYEQYF.

The chain joins TRBV5-4 to TRBJ1-2, with 7 bases that match TRBD1. Germline assignment: CDR1 SGHNT and CDR2 YYREEE (reference sequence). The CDR3 contains 12 residues. V gave up 3 bases and J gave up 9 bases; unmatched junction bases: 5. The CDR3 loop reads CASSSGGLSYTF. CDR3 sequence (DNA): TGTGCCAGCAGCTCAGGGGGTTTGAGCTACACCTTC.

The V and J genes are TRBV24-1 and TRBJ2-1, with 11 bases fitting TRBD2. CDR1 KGHDR and CDR2 SFDVKD come from the germline V gene. The CDR3 spans 16 residues. J lost 3 bases, V lost 2 bases, and 2 bases had no gene match. The CDR3 protein is CATSDWLAGGYNEQFF. The CDR3 bases are TGTGCCACCAGTGATTGGCTAGCGGGAGGCTACAATGAGCAGTTCTTC.

V usage is TRBV29-1 and J usage is TRBJ2-7; possible D gene TRBD2, 5 bases. Germline values: CDR1 SQVTM, CDR2 ANQGSEA. The CDR3 contains 14 residues. V shed 5 bases and J shed 3 bases, with 17 bases lying between them. The CDR3 reads CSVKLRRADYEQYF. For the CDR3, the DNA is TGCAGCGTTAAACTTAGGCGGGCTGACTACGAGCAGTACTTC.

This clone was observed a handful of times. The same CDR3 can be traced to other DNA sequences in this sample. V is TRBV2 and J is TRBJ1-1; 9 positions match TRBD1. Germline CDR1 and CDR2: SNHLY and FYNNEI. Germline trimming cut 6 bases from V and 5 bases from J; bases unmatched to any gene: 4. CDR3 length: 13 amino acids. CDR3 nucleotides: TGTGCCAGCAGGGGACAGGGAGGTACTGAAGCTTTCTTT. Encoded protein: CASRGQGGTEAFF.

J is TRBJ1-6 and V is TRBV2; D gene uncertain. V lost 6 bases, J lost 0 bases, and 9 bases lay in between. The germline CDR1 and CDR2 sequences are SNHLY and FYNNEI. CDR3 length: 15 residues. This chain's CDR3 is CASRREDSYNSPLHF. Here the CDR3 DNA reads TGTGCCAGCAGAAGAGAGGACTCCTATAATTCACCCCTCCACTTT.

J is TRBJ2-2 and V is TRBV9; D is possibly TRBD2 (5 bases). Germline assignment: CDR1 SGDLS and CDR2 YYNGEE. Trimming took off 3 bases at V and 3 bases at J, with 12 bases between the two ends. This CDR3 region has 15 residues. CDR3 coding DNA: TGTGCCAGCAGCGGTTTAGTGAGGGACACCGGGGAGCTGTTTTTT. Its translation: CASSGLVRDTGELFF.